This is a list of T cell receptor beta chains from one sample in a study of T cell responses to AZD1222 COVID-19 vaccine. The repertoire was sequenced with immunoSEQ multiplex PCR; TCRdb's copy has only in-frame clones and lacks some. Here the sample spans about 170,000 clones, over 90% being singletons. The sample was peripheral blood, taken on day 0 of AZD1222 vaccination. The receptors stem from an adult in good health. The CDR3 runs from the conserved cysteine through the conserved F or W. The D gene is left open where the match is weak. Expanded clones are given a class, and other clones once, few, many or no size at all.

v_call	clone_size	d_call	cdr3_length	j_call	cdr3_aa	cdr3_nt
TRBV11-2	.	.	14	TRBJ1-5	CASSLDRVNQPQHF	TGTGCCAGCAGCTTGGATAGGGTCAATCAGCCCCAGCATTTT
TRBV18	.	.	15	TRBJ2-7	CASSPYRDGSYEQYF	TGTGCCAGCTCACCATACCGGGACGGTAGCTACGAGCAGTACTTC
TRBV11-2	.	.	17	TRBJ1-6	CASNHPKGSSYNSPLHF	TGTGCCAGCAACCACCCCAAGGGGTCATCCTATAATTCACCCCTCCACTTT
TRBV19	.	.	14	TRBJ2-7	CASSPTGGQNEQYF	TGTGCCAGTAGTCCAACCGGGGGGCAAAACGAGCAGTACTTC
TRBV7-2	.	.	14	TRBJ1-1	CASTRIAGNTEAFF	TGTGCCAGCACCCGGATCGCAGGGAACACTGAAGCTTTCTTT
TRBV4-1	.	.	14	TRBJ1-2	CASSQDGQIYGYTF	TGCGCCAGCAGCCAAGATGGCCAAATCTATGGCTACACCTTC
TRBV2	once	.	14	TRBJ1-4	CASSQQSTNEKLFF	TGTGCCAGCAGCCAACAGTCAACTAATGAAAAACTGTTTTTT
TRBV19	.	TRBD1	14	TRBJ2-5	CASSMGQGPETQYF	TGTGCCAGTAGTATGGGACAGGGGCCGGAGACCCAGTACTTC
TRBV10-1	.	.	14	TRBJ1-1	CASSESAGSTEAFF	TGCGCCAGCAGTGAATCAGCAGGGAGCACTGAAGCTTTCTTT
TRBV29-1	.	.	13	TRBJ1-2	CSVGAILGYGYTF	TGCAGCGTTGGAGCCATCCTTGGGTATGGCTACACCTTC
TRBV3-1/TRBV3-2	.	TRBD1	15	TRBJ1-5	CASSQAPQGYQPQHF	TGTGCCAGCAGCCAAGCCCCACAGGGGTATCAGCCCCAGCATTTT
TRBV18	.	TRBD1	15	TRBJ1-6	CASSPVQGADSPLHF	TGTGCCAGCTCACCGGTACAGGGGGCTGACTCACCCCTCCACTTT
TRBV7-9	.	.	15	TRBJ1-1	CASSPPSGKGTEAFF	TGTGCCAGCAGCCCCCCGTCCGGAAAGGGCACTGAAGCTTTCTTT
TRBV11-2	once	.	15	TRBJ2-3	CASSFMRVAGDTQYF	TGTGCCAGCAGCTTTATGCGGGTAGCAGGGGATACGCAGTATTTT
TRBV5-1	.	.	15	TRBJ1-2	CASSLAGSLGYGYTF	TGCGCCAGCAGCTTGGCGGGCAGCTTGGGGTATGGCTACACCTTC
TRBV6-5	few	TRBD1	13	TRBJ1-1	CASRTGWVTEAFF	TGTGCCAGCAGGACAGGGTGGGTCACTGAAGCTTTCTTT
TRBV6-5	.	TRBD1	15	TRBJ1-2	CASNYFDRGSYGYTF	TGTGCCAGCAACTACTTCGACAGGGGGAGCTATGGCTACACCTTC
TRBV24-1	.	.	11	TRBJ2-1	CAPSTTNEQFF	TGTGCCCCGAGTACGACGAATGAGCAGTTCTTC
TRBV19	.	.	15	TRBJ1-3	CASNRMLSSGNTIYF	TGTGCCAGTAACAGGATGCTAAGCTCTGGAAACACCATATATTTT
TRBV5-1	once	TRBD1	14	TRBJ2-7	CASSNPGQGYEQYF	TGCGCCAGCAGCAATCCGGGACAGGGGTACGAGCAGTACTTC
TRBV6-4	.	.	15	TRBJ2-1	CASSDSGGFNNEQFF	TGTGCCAGCAGTGACAGTGGGGGGTTCAACAATGAGCAGTTCTTC
TRBV6-5	once	.	15	TRBJ1-1	CASIPGTSMNTEAFF	TGTGCCAGCATCCCCGGGACATCCATGAACACTGAAGCTTTCTTT
TRBV27	.	.	15	TRBJ1-1	CASRVTSRRNTEAFF	TGTGCCAGCAGAGTGACATCCCGGCGAAACACTGAAGCTTTCTTT
TRBV19	.	.	13	TRBJ1-1	CASSIGEHTEAFF	TGTGCCAGTAGTATTGGGGAGCACACTGAAGCTTTCTTT
TRBV5-4	.	TRBD2	18	TRBJ2-1	CASSLEGLAGLSYNEQFF	TGTGCCAGCAGCTTGGAGGGACTAGCGGGGCTCTCCTACAATGAGCAGTTCTTC
TRBV7-8	.	.	12	TRBJ2-7	CASSYTGREQYF	TGTGCCAGCAGTTATACAGGGCGCGAGCAGTACTTC
TRBV30	once	.	14	TRBJ1-2	CAWSNVESAGGYTF	TGTGCCTGGAGTAACGTCGAATCGGCCGGGGGCTACACCTTC
TRBV9	.	.	16	TRBJ2-3	CASSDDVAALTDTQYF	TGTGCCAGCAGCGATGACGTGGCGGCGCTCACAGATACGCAGTATTTT
TRBV19	.	.	15	TRBJ2-7	CASSSLGASVHEQYF	TGTGCCAGTAGTTCCCTGGGGGCCTCCGTCCACGAGCAGTACTTC
TRBV5-1	.	.	15	TRBJ1-2	CASSREGQSSYGYTF	TGCGCCAGCAGCAGAGAAGGGCAGTCTTCTTATGGCTACACCTTC
TRBV15	once	.	16	TRBJ1-6	CATSRTSPSYNSPLHF	TGTGCCACCAGCAGGACTTCGCCCTCCTATAATTCACCCCTCCACTTT